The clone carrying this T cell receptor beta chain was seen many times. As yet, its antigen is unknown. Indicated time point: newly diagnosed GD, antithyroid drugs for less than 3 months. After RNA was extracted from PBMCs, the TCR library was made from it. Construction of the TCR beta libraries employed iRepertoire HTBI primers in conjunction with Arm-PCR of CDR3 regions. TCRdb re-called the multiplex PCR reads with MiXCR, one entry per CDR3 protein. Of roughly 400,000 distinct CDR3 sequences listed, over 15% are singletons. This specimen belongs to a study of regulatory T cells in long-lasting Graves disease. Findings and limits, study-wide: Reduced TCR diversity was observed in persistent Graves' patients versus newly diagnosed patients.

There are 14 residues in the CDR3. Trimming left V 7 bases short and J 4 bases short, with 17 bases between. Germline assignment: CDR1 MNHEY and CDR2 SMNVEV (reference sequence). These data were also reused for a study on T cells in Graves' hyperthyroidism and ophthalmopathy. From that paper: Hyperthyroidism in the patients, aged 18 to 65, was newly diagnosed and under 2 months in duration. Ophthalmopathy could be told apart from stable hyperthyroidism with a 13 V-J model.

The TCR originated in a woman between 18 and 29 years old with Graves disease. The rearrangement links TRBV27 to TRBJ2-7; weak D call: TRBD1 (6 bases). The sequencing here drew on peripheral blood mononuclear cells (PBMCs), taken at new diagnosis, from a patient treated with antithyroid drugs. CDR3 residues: CASKMTGQLYEQYF. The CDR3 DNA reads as TGTGCCAGCAAAATGACAGGCCAACTTTACGAGCAGTACTTC.